One sample yielded the 26 T cell receptor beta chains listed below, sequenced in a study of vaccination and CD4 T cells after COVID-19. Treatment: roughly 10-day PBMC culture with coronavirus spike peptide pools or control peptides (ViraFEST assay). No antigens are known for them. The Oncomine TCR Beta short-read assay generated sequence data from the DNA of cultured CD4+ T cells. In TCRdb, the PCR reads were re-called with MiXCR into one record per CDR3 protein. The data show under 20,000 distinct CDR3 sequences, more than 55% seen once. The sequencing input was CD4+ T cells from blood, cultured in vitro. The receptors were gathered from a human donor who had recovered from COVID-19.

The chain joins TRBV30 to TRBJ1-6, with D uncertain. The V gene lost 3 bases and the J gene lost 5 bases, with 20 bases spanning the gap. Looked up from germline, CDR1 is GTSNPN and CDR2 is SVGIG (reference sequence). This CDR3 is built from 17 residues. DNA for the CDR3: TGTGCCTGGAGCCCCCCCCGGCCGGGGAGGGATAATTCACCCCTCCACTTT. It translates to CAWSPPRPGRDNSPLHF.

Here the CDR3 reads CASSLDGWSNQPQHF. CDR3 bases: TGCGCCAGCAGCTTGGACGGGTGGAGCAATCAGCCCCAGCATTTT. The chain carries TRBV5-1 and TRBJ1-5; D is unclear. Trimming shortened V by 0 bases and J by 1 base, and 8 bases separated the two germline ends. Germline V gives CDR1 SGHRS, CDR2 YFSETQ. The CDR3 has 15 residues. The full variable domain, rest sourced from reference TRBV5-1 and TRBJ1-5, is KAGVTQTPRYLIKTRGQQVTLSCSPISGHRSVSWYQQTPGQGLQFLFEYFSETQRNKGNFPGRFSGRQFSNSRSEMNVSTLELGDSALYLCASSLDGWSNQPQHFGDGTRLSIL.

This clonotype was seen more than once but under ten times. This chain connects TRBV6-2 or TRBV6-3 to TRBJ1-5, with D uncertain. The CDR3 sequence is 13 residues long. Deletions cut 7 bases from V and 2 bases from J, with 9 bases between. Germline loops: CDR1 MNHEY, CDR2 SVGEGT. The CDR3 bases are TGTGCCAGCACAGACCATCGCAATCAGCCCCAGCATTTT. Its protein product is CASTDHRNQPQHF.

This clonotype turned up a few times. Here the CDR3 reads CATSEAGTGGYSGYTF. CDR3 in DNA: TGTGCCACCAGTGAGGCCGGGACAGGGGGCTATAGTGGCTACACCTTC. The gene calls are TRBV24-1 and TRBJ1-2; 12 bases are shared with TRBD1. J was trimmed by 7 bases and V by 4 bases; bases with no gene match: 9. The CDR3 extends over 16 amino acids. Germline V gives CDR1 KGHDR, CDR2 SFDVKD.

The chain joins TRBV20-1 to TRBJ2-7; 7 nucleotides match TRBD1. CDR3 length: 16 amino acids. Looked up from germline, CDR1 is DFQATT and CDR2 is SNEGSKA (reference sequence). The trim removed 5 bases at V and 4 bases at J, leaving 17 bases unmatched. Here the CDR3 reads CSALTPMTTGVYEQYF. CDR3 nucleotides: TGCAGTGCTCTCACACCAATGACTACAGGGGTTTACGAGCAGTACTTC.

This sequence joins TRBV6-1 and TRBJ1-5, with D tentatively TRBD1 (5 bases). The CDR3 covers 12 residues. V was pared by 9 bases and J by 6 bases, with 12 bases between. Germline V gene lookup returns CDR1 MNHNS and CDR2 SASEGT. The CDR3 DNA is TGTGCCAGTGTGGGGGTGAGTCAGCCCCAGCATTTT. Translation gives CASVGVSQPQHF.

The chain combines TRBV28 with TRBJ1-5; a weak D match, TRBD1 (5 bases). The V end was cut by 4 bases, the J end by 6 bases, with 10 bases between. The germline V gene has CDR1 MDHEN and CDR2 SYDVKM. This CDR3 is built from 13 residues. The CDR3 bases are TGTGCCAGCAGTTATCAGGGAATTCAGCCCCAGCATTTT. Protein: CASSYQGIQPQHF.

The gene calls are TRBV7-2 and TRBJ2-5; 12 bases map to TRBD2. This CDR3 has 17 amino acids. The germline V gene encodes CDR1 SGHTA and CDR2 FQGNSA. The V gene end was trimmed by 5 bases and the J gene end by 1 base; junction bases not matched to a gene: 8. The DNA of the CDR3 is TGTGCCAGCAGCCCTCAACTAGCGGGAGGACCCCAAGAGACCCAGTACTTC. This gives the protein CASSPQLAGGPQETQYF.

About this clonotype: One end of the junction is discordant with germline, which a read error may explain. The chain combines TRBV2 with TRBJ1-2; 10 bases are shared with TRBD1. Germline V lookup: CDR1 SNHLY, CDR2 FYNNEI. This CDR3 has 12 residues. The CDR3 DNA follows: TGTGCCAGCAGTCTCTATGGGACAGGGGACTCCTTC. It yields the protein CASSLYGTGDSF.

This chain links TRBV5-1 with TRBJ2-3, with no clear D. From germline, CDR1 is SGHRS and CDR2 YFSETQ. Trimming took 0 bases from V and 5 from J, leaving 10 bases between them. This CDR3 spans 14 amino acids. The CDR3 protein is CASSLAPLGDTQYF. CDR3 sequence (DNA): TGCGCCAGCAGCTTGGCCCCGTTGGGAGATACGCAGTATTTT.

The chain combines TRBV29-1 with TRBJ2-7, with D perhaps matching TRBD2 (6 bases). Germline V CDR1 and CDR2: SQVTM, ANQGSEA. Deletions cut 3 bases from V and 7 bases from J, with 19 bases between. CDR3 size: 14 residues. As DNA, the CDR3 is TGCAGCGTTGAGCGGGAAGCGGAGGTAGGGGAGCAGTACTTC. Translating it yields CSVEREAEVGEQYF.

This clonotype was observed once. The rearrangement links TRBV6-5 to TRBJ2-3; TRBD2 agrees at 7 bases. The CDR3 spans 15 residues. CDR1 MNHEY and CDR2 SVGAGI come from the germline V gene. Unmatched junction bases numbered 7, after V lost 3 bases and J lost 4 bases. The CDR3 reads CASSYTAGDADTQYF. The CDR3 bases are TGTGCCAGCAGTTATACGGCGGGAGACGCAGATACGCAGTATTTT.

The CDR3 DNA reads TGTGCCAGCAACGACCGGATGGGTGAAAAACTGTTTTTT. Translation gives CASNDRMGEKLFF. The V call is TRBV6-2 or TRBV6-3, the J call TRBJ1-4; D is unclear. Germline CDR1 MNHEY, CDR2 SVGEGT. The CDR3 consists of 13 residues. The V end lost 7 bases, the J end lost 7 bases, and 13 bases lay between the germline ends.

This clonotype was counted between two and nine times. The rearrangement uses TRBV7-9 and TRBJ1-1, with D maybe TRBD1 (6 bases). V dropped 6 bases and J dropped 2 bases, with 16 bases sitting between them. The CDR3 extends over 15 amino acids. In germline, CDR1 is SEHNR, CDR2 FQNEAQ (reference sequence). This CDR3 reads CASRRPGHGNTEAFF. As DNA, the CDR3 is TGTGCCAGCAGGAGACCGGGACACGGTAACACTGAAGCTTTCTTT.

The CDR3, as DNA: TGTGCCACCAGTGACCCCCGACAGACTGAAGCTTTCTTT. Translated: CATSDPRQTEAFF. This chain joins TRBV24-1 and TRBJ1-1, with D possibly TRBD1 on 5 matching bases. Trimming took off 4 bases at V and 5 bases at J, with 10 bases between the two ends. CDR3 length: 13 amino acids. CDR1 and CDR2 from the germline V gene are KGHDR and SFDVKD.

The chain employs TRBV2 and TRBJ2-7, with TRBD1 matching 8 bases. The CDR3 contains 14 residues. The trim removed 6 bases at V and 3 bases at J, leaving 7 bases unmatched. Germline assignment: CDR1 SNHLY and CDR2 FYNNEI. Written as DNA, the CDR3 is TGTGCCAGCAGGGGCCCGGGACAGGTCTACGAGCAGTACTTC. This encodes CASRGPGQVYEQYF. Based on the CDR3 plus reference TRBV2 and TRBJ2-7, the full variable domain is EPEVTQTPSHQVTQMGQEVILRCVPISNHLYFYWYRQILGQKVEFLVSFYNNEISEKSEIFDDQFSVERPDGSNFTLKIRSTKLEDSAMYFCASRGPGQVYEQYFGPGTRLTVT.

This clonotype came up a few times. This rearrangement joins TRBV7-2 to TRBJ1-1; 10 bases are shared with TRBD1. V lost 8 bases to trimming and J lost 0 bases; unmatched junction nucleotides: 6. The CDR3 runs to 15 residues. Germline assignment: CDR1 SGHTA and CDR2 FQGNSA. This CDR3 is CASLDRGTMNTEAFF. The DNA for the CDR3 is TGTGCCAGCTTGGACAGGGGGACCATGAACACTGAAGCTTTCTTT.

V usage is TRBV6-1 and J usage is TRBJ1-1; D unclear. Trimming stripped 2 bases from V and 11 bases from J, with 12 bases between. CDR3 length equals 12 residues. Germline loops: CDR1 MNHNS, CDR2 SASEGT. The CDR3 nucleotides are TGTGCCAGCAGTGAACGAAAGGTTCAGGCTTTCTTT. It specifies CASSERKVQAFF.

The chain recombines TRBV12-3 or TRBV12-4 with TRBJ1-2, with D uncertain. V dropped 5 bases and J dropped 4 bases, with 8 bases sitting between them. This CDR3 has 12 residues. The CDR3 loop is CASSRSGYGYTF. The CDR3 DNA is TGTGCCAGCAGTCGATCGGGCTATGGCTACACCTTC.

This chain joins TRBV11-2 and TRBJ1-1; a possible D gene is TRBD1 (5 bases). The CDR3 runs 13 residues. V shed 2 bases and J shed 5 bases, with 9 bases lying between them. Germline V CDR1 and CDR2: SGHAT, FQNNGV. CDR3 residues: CASSLQGWTEAFF. The CDR3 DNA follows: TGTGCCAGCAGCTTACAGGGATGGACTGAAGCTTTCTTT.

The V gene is TRBV5-1, the J gene TRBJ2-1, with D perhaps TRBD1 (6 bases). Germline V lookup: CDR1 SGHRS, CDR2 YFSETQ. With 4 bases removed from V and 7 bases from J, the gap between germline ends came to 15 bases. This CDR3 spans 14 amino acids. The CDR3 DNA reads as TGCGCCAGCAGCATAAACAGGGCGTTTAATGAGCAGTTCTTC. Residues: CASSINRAFNEQFF.

The rearrangement links TRBV7-6 to TRBJ2-1, with D perhaps TRBD2 (5 bases). CDR1 is SGHVS, CDR2 FNYEAQ, per germline. The V end lost 0 bases, the J end lost 0 bases, and 15 bases lay between the germline ends. The CDR3 is made up of 18 amino acids. The CDR3 loop reads CASSLAGAPPNSYNEQFF. The CDR3 DNA follows: TGTGCCAGCAGCTTAGCGGGAGCCCCGCCCAACTCCTACAATGAGCAGTTCTTC.

This clonotype was counted once. The CDR3 region has the DNA TGTGCCACCAGTGAAATGACTAGTAATGAGCAGTTCTTC. Its protein product is CATSEMTSNEQFF. The chain recombines TRBV24-1 with TRBJ2-1; D perhaps matches TRBD2 (6 bases). The V gene lost 4 bases and the J gene lost 7 bases, with 10 bases spanning the gap. Germline V gene lookup returns CDR1 KGHDR and CDR2 SFDVKD. The CDR3 extends over 13 amino acids.

The chain couples TRBV2 to TRBJ1-1, with no clear D. The CDR3 covers 13 residues. Germline assignment: CDR1 SNHLY and CDR2 FYNNEI. V gave up 7 bases and J gave up 1 base, with 10 bases separating them. CDR3 residues: CASKRQGNTEAFF. CDR3 bases: TGTGCCAGCAAACGACAAGGGAACACTGAAGCTTTCTTT. Variable domain in full (rest from reference TRBV2 and TRBJ1-1): EPEVTQTPSHQVTQMGQEVILRCVPISNHLYFYWYRQILGQKVEFLVSFYNNEISEKSEIFDDQFSVERPDGSNFTLKIRSTKLEDSAMYFCASKRQGNTEAFFGQGTRLTVV.

In this sample, this clonotype turned up a few times. The chain links TRBV20-1 to TRBJ2-1; no clear D. The CDR3 consists of 14 residues. CDR1 and CDR2 from the germline V gene are DFQATT and SNEGSKA (reference sequence). The V and J ends lost 1 base and 3 bases respectively, with 10 bases between them. CDR3 sequence: CSARAWRFYNEQFF. The CDR3 DNA reads TGCAGTGCTAGAGCCTGGCGATTCTACAATGAGCAGTTCTTC.

The chain uses TRBV6-1 and TRBJ1-3, with 7 bases identical to TRBD1. The CDR3 has 17 amino acids. CDR1 is MNHNS and CDR2 is SASEGT in the germline V gene. J gave up 0 bases and V 6 bases, and 11 bases lay outside the gene matches. CDR3 region: CASREGPGQNSGNTIYF. CDR3 DNA: TGTGCCAGCAGGGAGGGGCCGGGACAGAACTCTGGAAACACCATATATTTT.